A single sample gave rise to the 30 T cell receptor beta chains below, sequenced in a study of identical twins. TCRdb reanalysed the 5' RACE reads using MiXCR and keeps one entry per CDR3 protein. Here the sample spans approximately 690,000 distinct CDR3 sequences, 5.5% to 6.5% being singletons. Sequenced: naive T cells sorted from blood. The receptors were gathered from a man between 18 and 35 years old in good health.

This clonotype was found many times. V is TRBV30 and J is TRBJ2-1, with 12 positions matching TRBD2. With V trimmed by 4 bases and J by 7 bases, 8 bases remained unmatched. Per the germline V gene, CDR1 is GTSNPN and CDR2 is SVGIG (reference sequence). The length of the CDR3 is 15 residues. In DNA form, the CDR3 reads TGTGCCTGGACTAAAGGACTAGCGGGAAGAAATGAGCAGTTCTTC. It yields the protein CAWTKGLAGRNEQFF.

V and J are TRBV5-1 and TRBJ2-5; D may match TRBD1 or TRBD2 (5 bases each). CDR1 is SGHRS and CDR2 is YFSETQ in the germline V gene. The germline V and J ends were trimmed by 5 bases and 2 bases, with 13 bases remaining between them. CDR3 size: 14 residues. The chain's CDR3 is CASSKMGRQETQYF. As DNA, the CDR3 is TGCGCCAGCAGTAAGATGGGACGACAAGAGACCCAGTACTTC.

This clonotype was seen a few times. The gene calls are TRBV5-1 and TRBJ2-7, with D unclear. Germline-derived CDR1 and CDR2 are SGHRS and YFSETQ. The CDR3 covers 13 residues. The V end was cut by 0 bases, the J end by 1 base, with 5 bases between. In nucleotides, the CDR3 is TGCGCCAGCAGCTTGGTTCCTTCCTACGAGCAGTACGTC. It specifies CASSLVPSYEQYV.

There are many counts of this clonotype. The V and J genes are TRBV4-3 and TRBJ2-1; 10 nucleotides match TRBD2. V lost 2 bases and J lost 8; bases outside the gene matches: 6. The CDR3 is 15 amino acids. Germline V gives CDR1 LGHNA, CDR2 YSLEER. The CDR3 region has the DNA TGCGCCAGCAGCCAAATCACTAGCGGGATATATGAGCAGTTCTTC. Its translation: CASSQITSGIYEQFF.

This clonotype was counted at least ten times. V and J are TRBV10-3 and TRBJ2-5; D unclear. The length of the CDR3 is 13 residues. The V gene lost 7 bases and the J gene lost 3 bases, with 12 bases spanning the gap. Germline V gene sequence: CDR1 ENHRY, CDR2 SYGVKD. The CDR3: CAIKGPLEETQYF. The CDR3, as DNA: TGTGCCATCAAGGGCCCACTGGAAGAGACCCAGTACTTC.

The rearrangement uses TRBV18 and TRBJ1-2, with 8 bases aligning to TRBD1. Germline trimming cut 6 bases from V and 5 bases from J; bases unmatched to any gene: 11. The CDR3 has 15 amino acids. Germline V CDR1 and CDR2: KGHSH, LQKENI. CDR3 DNA: TGTGCCAGCTCGTTCGGACAGGGAAGGGGGTATGGCTACACCTTC. Translated, it gives CASSFGQGRGYGYTF.

This clonotype came up many times. The V and J genes are TRBV28 and TRBJ1-1, with unresolved D. V was cut by 6 bases and J by 4 bases, with 18 bases left in between. Germline CDR1 and CDR2: MDHEN and SYDVKM. CDR3 length equals 15 residues. CDR3 sequence (DNA): TGTGCCAGCAGCCCACATTACGGCGGTGGCACTGAAGCTTTCTTT. Encoded protein: CASSPHYGGGTEAFF.

In this sample, this clonotype turned up many times. The gene calls are TRBV5-1 and TRBJ1-1; D gene unclear. Germline lookup yields CDR1 SGHRS and CDR2 YFSETQ. The CDR3 runs to 14 residues. The V and J ends lost 1 base and 5 bases respectively, with 12 bases between them. CDR3 sequence (DNA): TGCGCCAGCAGCTTGACACCCCGCGGGACTGAAGCTTTCTTT. Amino acids: CASSLTPRGTEAFF.

This clonotype was seen at least ten times. The chain is built from TRBV15 and TRBJ2-1; D gene unclear. The CDR3 spans 13 residues. The germline gives CDR1 LNHNV, CDR2 YYDKDF (reference sequence). The V gene lost 1 base and the J gene lost 10 bases, with 11 bases spanning the gap. The DNA of the CDR3 is TGTGCCACCAGCAGAGCAGTAATGGGAGAGCAGTTCTTC. This codes for CATSRAVMGEQFF.

This clonotype was detected ten times or more. V and J are TRBV7-8 and TRBJ2-6; 8 bases line up with TRBD1. The CDR3 spans 14 residues. Germline CDR1 reads SGHVS; CDR2 reads FQNEAQ. The ends lost 5 bases at V and 13 bases at J; junction bases unmatched: 10. The CDR3 sequence: CASSLGTGRRVLTF. DNA of the CDR3: TGTGCCAGCAGCCTAGGGACAGGACGGAGGGTCCTGACTTTC.

V usage is TRBV27 and J usage is TRBJ1-1; a possible D gene is TRBD1 (6 bases). Per germline, CDR1 MNHEY and CDR2 SMNVEV (reference sequence). The CDR3 length is 15 residues. The ends were cut back, 2 bases at V and 8 bases at J, with 18 bases in the middle. The CDR3 sequence is CASSLEMGARREAFF. The CDR3 nucleotides are TGTGCCAGCAGTTTAGAGATGGGGGCACGCCGGGAAGCTTTCTTT.

This clonotype appeared many times. The chain has TRBV20-1 and TRBJ2-7; D is perhaps TRBD2 (5 bases). The V gene lost 6 bases and the J gene lost 2 bases, with 23 bases spanning the gap. From germline, CDR1 is DFQATT and CDR2 SNEGSKA (reference sequence). This CDR3 is 16 amino acids long. The CDR3, as DNA: TGCAGTGCCCTCAATCCCTTGCGGGCCTCACCCTACGAGCAGTACTTC. It translates to CSALNPLRASPYEQYF.

This clonotype was picked up a small number of times. This chain joins TRBV10-2 and TRBJ2-5, with D perhaps matching TRBD2 (6 bases). This CDR3 comprises 14 residues. The germline V and J ends were trimmed by 4 bases and 5 bases, with 14 bases remaining between them. Germline lookup yields CDR1 WSHSY and CDR2 SAAADI. The CDR3 bases are TGCGCCAGCAGTGTTCGGGAGACCCGGGAGACCCAGTACTTC. Its translation is CASSVRETRETQYF.

This clonotype showed up many times. The chain is built from TRBV20-1 and TRBJ2-7; 8 bases align to TRBD1. CDR1 DFQATT and CDR2 SNEGSKA come from the germline V gene (reference sequence). The CDR3 is 14 amino acids. Trimming removed 4 bases from V and 2 bases from J; junction bases left unmatched: 7. The CDR3 region has the DNA TGCAGTGCTACCGGACAGGGTAACACCTACGAGCAGTACTTC. Its translation is CSATGQGNTYEQYF.

This sequence joins TRBV5-5 and TRBJ2-5; D not certain. V was cut by 0 bases and J by 2 bases, with 8 bases left in between. CDR3 length: 14 residues. Germline-derived CDR1 and CDR2 are SGHKS and YYEKEE (reference sequence). The CDR3 region is CASSLEALQETQYF. DNA for the CDR3: TGTGCCAGCAGCTTGGAGGCGTTACAAGAGACCCAGTACTTC. The full variable domain, with the rest looked up from reference TRBV5-5 and TRBJ2-5, is DAGVTQSPTHLIKTRGQQVTLRCSPISGHKSVSWYQQVLGQGPQFIFQYYEKEERGRGNFPDRFSARQFPNYSSELNVNALLLGDSALYLCASSLEALQETQYFGPGTRLLVL.

The V gene is TRBV25-1, the J gene TRBJ1-2, with D possibly being TRBD1 (6 bases). The V end was cut by 4 bases, the J end by 8 bases, with 17 bases between. In germline, CDR1 is MGHDK, CDR2 SYGVNS. This CDR3 is built from 14 residues. The CDR3 loop reads CASSGGRQASGYTF. The CDR3 bases are TGTGCCAGCAGTGGGGGGCGGCAGGCTTCAGGCTACACCTTC.

V and J are TRBV4-2 and TRBJ2-5, with a possible D match to TRBD2 (6 bases). There are 14 residues in the CDR3. Germline loops: CDR1 LGHNA, CDR2 YNFKEQ. Between the trimmed V and J ends, which lost 1 base and 5 bases, there was a span of 11 bases. CDR3 coding DNA: TGTGCCAGCAGCCAAGTGGGGGGTCCGGAGACCCAGTACTTC. Its protein product is CASSQVGGPETQYF.

This chain's CDR3 is CAWSDRADYQETQYF. CDR3 DNA sequence: TGTGCCTGGAGTGATCGAGCGGACTACCAAGAGACCCAGTACTTC. This chain connects TRBV30 to TRBJ2-5; D is perhaps TRBD2 (5 bases). The V and J ends lost 1 base and 0 bases respectively, with 12 bases between them. From germline, CDR1 is GTSNPN and CDR2 SVGIG (reference sequence). The CDR3 consists of 15 residues. Full variable domain (rest looked up from reference TRBV30 and TRBJ2-5): SQTIHQWPATLVQPVGSPLSLECTVEGTSNPNLYWYRQAAGRGLQLLFYSVGIGQISSEVPQNLSASRPQDRQFILSSKKLLLSDSGFYLCAWSDRADYQETQYFGPGTRLLVL.

This clonotype was seen a few times. V and J are TRBV11-2 and TRBJ2-1; 12 bases match TRBD2. The trim removed 0 bases at V and 12 bases at J, leaving 9 bases unmatched. The CDR3 is 16 residues long. CDR1 and CDR2 from the germline V gene are SGHAT and FQNNGV. The CDR3 DNA reads TGTGCCAGCAGCTTAGATCTAGCGGGAGGGCCGAGTGGGCAGTTCTTC. Its translation is CASSLDLAGGPSGQFF.

This clonotype was detected ten times or more. This rearrangement joins TRBV6-1 to TRBJ2-7; no clear D gene. This CDR3 has 13 amino acids. The V end was cut by 6 bases, the J end by 4 bases, with 13 bases between. CDR1 is MNHNS, CDR2 SASEGT, per germline. DNA of the CDR3: TGTGCCAGCAGAGATAGACCGCTTTACGAGCAGTACGTC. Protein sequence: CASRDRPLYEQYV.

This clonotype was seen a handful of times. This chain uses TRBV3-1 with TRBJ2-1; the match to TRBD1 covers 7 bases. Germline values: CDR1 LGHDT, CDR2 YNNKEL (reference sequence). J gave up 12 bases and V 0 bases, and 8 bases lay outside the gene matches. This CDR3 comprises 14 residues. CDR3 amino acids: CASSQETGVARQFF. The DNA for the CDR3 is TGTGCCAGCAGCCAAGAAACAGGGGTGGCGAGGCAGTTCTTC.

This clonotype was counted only a few times. The V gene is TRBV7-9, the J gene TRBJ2-3; D is perhaps TRBD2 (7 bases). Germline CDR1 reads SEHNR; CDR2 reads FQNEAQ (reference sequence). Between the trimmed V and J ends, which lost 5 bases and 4 bases, there was a span of 19 bases. The CDR3 consists of 16 residues. The CDR3 region has the DNA TGTGCCAGCAGCCGCCCAGGGGAGGGTATGGCAGATACGCAGTATTTT. Amino acids: CASSRPGEGMADTQYF.

The CDR3 sequence: CASSGVRLAGDNEQFF. CDR3 bases: TGTGCCAGTAGTGGCGTCCGACTAGCGGGAGACAATGAGCAGTTCTTC. The V gene is TRBV19, the J gene TRBJ2-1, with 12 bases lining up with TRBD2. The CDR3 has 16 residues. Germline V gene data show CDR1 as LNHDA and CDR2 as SQIVND (reference sequence). V lost 5 bases and J lost 5; bases outside the gene matches: 7.

This clonotype was found many times. The V and J genes are TRBV4-3 and TRBJ2-7; D might be TRBD1 (6 bases). The CDR3 has 16 residues. Trimming cost V 1 base and J 1 base, with 14 bases left between them. The germline CDR1 and CDR2 sequences are LGHNA and YSLEER. CDR3 region: CASSQGSRGSSYEQYF. CDR3 DNA sequence: TGCGCCAGCAGCCAAGGGTCTAGGGGGAGTTCCTACGAGCAGTACTTC.

V and J are TRBV24-1 and TRBJ2-1, with TRBD2 matching over 8 bases. Trimming removed 9 bases from V and 3 bases from J; junction bases left unmatched: 15. Germline assignment: CDR1 KGHDR and CDR2 SFDVKD. The CDR3 has 17 amino acids. In DNA form, the CDR3 reads TGTGCCACCCGCCGGGGCGGACTAGCAGATAACTACAATGAGCAGTTCTTC. Translation gives CATRRGGLADNYNEQFF.

V and J are TRBV7-2 and TRBJ2-1; TRBD1 matches 10 bases. The CDR3 contains 14 residues. J gave up 7 bases and V 5 bases, and 5 bases lay outside the gene matches. CDR1 and CDR2 (germline): SGHTA, FQGNSA. CDR3 residues: CASSRQDRGNEQFF. CDR3 coding DNA: TGTGCCAGCAGCCGCCAGGACAGGGGGAATGAGCAGTTCTTC.

The rearrangement joins TRBV5-1 to TRBJ2-5, with D unresolved. Trimming removed 4 bases at V and 0 bases at J, with 16 bases between. The CDR3 runs to 16 residues. CDR1 is SGHRS, CDR2 YFSETQ, per germline. CDR3 loop: CASSITVTENQETQYF. The CDR3 DNA sequence: TGCGCCAGCAGCATAACCGTTACAGAGAACCAAGAGACCCAGTACTTC.

This clonotype was found many times. The chain is built from TRBV7-9 and TRBJ2-5; 9 bases agree with TRBD2. The CDR3 runs 16 residues. The germline CDR1 and CDR2 sequences are SEHNR and FQNEAQ (reference sequence). V trimming: 3 bases; J trimming: 4 bases; junction bases outside the gene matches: 9. CDR3 nucleotide sequence: TGTGCCAGCAGCTTCGCATTGGGTAGCGGGAGAGAGACCCAGTACTTC. Translated: CASSFALGSGRETQYF.

This clonotype has ten or more counts. This chain uses TRBV27 with TRBJ2-1; 16 nucleotides align to TRBD2. V shed 5 bases and J 7 bases; nucleotides not matched to a gene: 11. Germline assignment: CDR1 MNHEY and CDR2 SMNVEV (reference sequence). The CDR3 extends over 18 amino acids. The CDR3 sequence: CASSTRGTSGRAGNEQFF. CDR3 in DNA: TGTGCCAGCAGTACCAGGGGGACTAGCGGGAGGGCCGGGAATGAGCAGTTCTTC.

Notes on this clonotype: The CDR3 does not end in the conserved phenylalanine or tryptophan, so this is likely a read error. V gene TRBV6-1 combines with J gene TRBJ2-1; 11 bases align to TRBD2. J gave up 7 bases and V 10 bases, and 6 bases lay outside the gene matches. Germline V lookup: CDR1 MNHNS, CDR2 SASEGT. CDR3 size: 13 residues. The CDR3 DNA sequence: TGTGCCACTCTAGCGGGAGGTCGGAATGAGCAGTTCTCC. As protein: CATLAGGRNEQFS.